One sample yielded the 22 T cell receptor beta chains listed below, sequenced in a study of tumor-infiltrating lymphocytes in localized non-small cell lung cancer. Only in-frame clones appear in the TCRdb table, and some are missing; sequencing was by immunoSEQ multiplex PCR. The sample records some 14,000 clones, roughly two thirds being singletons. Sequenced sample: lung tumor tissue. Receptors originate from a human donor with non-small cell lung cancer.

The chain recombines TRBV6-4 with TRBJ2-6, with no clear D. The CDR3 is made up of 16 amino acids. V lost 0 bases to trimming and J lost 0 bases, with 6 bases between them. The germline V gene encodes CDR1 MRHNA and CDR2 SNTAGT. CDR3 region: CASSDSEHSGANVLTF. As DNA, the CDR3 is TGTGCCAGCAGTGACTCTGAGCACTCTGGGGCCAACGTCCTGACTTTC.

This chain uses TRBV6-5 with TRBJ2-1; 7 bases are shared with TRBD2. Trimming removed 2 bases from V and 7 bases from J; junction bases left unmatched: 5. From germline, CDR1 is MNHEY and CDR2 SVGAGI. The CDR3 totals 14 residues. This CDR3 reads CASSYAAGRNEQFF. As DNA, the CDR3 is TGTGCCAGCAGTTACGCCGCCGGGAGGAATGAGCAGTTCTTC.

Of note for this clone: A read error may produce the germline difference seen at one junction end. This chain links TRBV5-8 with TRBJ2-1, with 13 nucleotides matching TRBD2. The CDR3 sequence is 14 residues long. Looked up from germline, CDR1 is SGHTS and CDR2 is YDEGEE. The chain's CDR3 is CASSLSGTSGKEVF. CDR3 bases: TGTGCCAGCAGCTTGTCCGGGACTAGCGGGAAGGAGGTCTTC.

The V call is TRBV7-9, the J call TRBJ2-4; 7 nucleotides align to TRBD2. Per the germline V gene, CDR1 is SEHNR and CDR2 is FQNEAQ (reference sequence). The CDR3 covers 14 residues. V lost 11 bases to trimming and J lost 6 bases; unmatched junction nucleotides: 13. CDR3 DNA sequence: TGTGCCCTCAGCTTAGGGGAGGGGAGAAACATTCAGTACTTC. As protein: CALSLGEGRNIQYF.

The CDR3 loop reads CSVGAGTDTQYF. In DNA, the CDR3 is TGCAGCGTTGGGGCTGGCACAGATACGCAGTATTTT. The chain is built from TRBV29-1 and TRBJ2-3; D call uncertain. This CDR3 comprises 12 residues. The V end lost 4 bases, the J end lost 1 base, and 6 bases lay between the germline ends. Germline values: CDR1 SQVTM, CDR2 ANQGSEA.

In its sample, this clone was seen a few times. The chain carries TRBV7-2 and TRBJ2-2; D ambiguous. Germline V gene lookup returns CDR1 SGHTA and CDR2 FQGNSA. The CDR3 has 12 amino acids. With 5 bases removed from V and 4 bases from J, the gap between germline ends came to 5 bases. The CDR3 reads CASSRPTGELFF. In DNA form, the CDR3 reads TGTGCCAGCAGCAGACCCACCGGGGAGCTGTTTTTT.

The chain combines TRBV21-1 with TRBJ2-3; the table's TRBD2 call for D was not verified on the DNA. TRBV21-1 is described as a pseudogene. CDR3 length: 17 residues. This CDR3 is CASSPGGAGISTDTQYF. DNA for the CDR3: TGTGCCAGCAGTCCTGGGGGAGCGGGAATTAGCACAGATACGCAGTATTTT.

The chain uses TRBV7-2 and TRBJ1-5; D remains unclear. The V and J ends lost 4 bases and 0 bases respectively, with 10 bases between them. The CDR3 is made up of 15 amino acids. Germline assignment: CDR1 SGHTA and CDR2 FQGNSA. CDR3 in amino acids: CASSSDYYSNQPQHF. The CDR3 DNA is TGTGCCAGCAGCTCGGACTATTATAGCAATCAGCCCCAGCATTTT.

The chain links TRBV11-2 to TRBJ2-3, with TRBD2 identical over 8 bases. The V and J ends lost 1 base and 4 bases, in that order; junction bases with no gene match: 7. Germline V lookup: CDR1 SGHAT, CDR2 FQNNGV. The CDR3 sequence is 16 residues long. CDR3 in DNA: TGTGCCAGCAGCTTAGTGGGGACTAGTCGGGCAGATACGCAGTATTTT. As protein: CASSLVGTSRADTQYF.

The V gene is TRBV5-6, the J gene TRBJ2-3; no clear D gene. Germline assignment: CDR1 SGHDT and CDR2 YYEEEE. V was trimmed by 1 base and J by 2 bases, leaving 11 bases between them. The CDR3 covers 15 residues. Written as DNA, the CDR3 is TGTGCCAGCAGCTTGTCAGCCGGCTCCACAGATACGCAGTATTTT. It encodes CASSLSAGSTDTQYF.

The chain recombines TRBV30 with TRBJ2-2, with D possibly TRBD1 on 6 matching bases. The CDR3 spans 14 residues. Germline V lookup: CDR1 GTSNPN, CDR2 SVGIG (reference sequence). Trimming cost V 3 bases and J 5 bases, with 13 bases left between them. CDR3 in DNA: TGTGCCTGGAGGGTTCAGGGGCATACCGGGGAGCTGTTTTTT. It yields the protein CAWRVQGHTGELFF.

The genes are TRBV7-3 and TRBJ1-1; TRBD1 might be the D (5 bases). Per germline, CDR1 SGHTA and CDR2 FQGTGA. The V end was cut by 2 bases, the J end by 2 bases, with 12 bases between. CDR3 length equals 15 residues. The CDR3 nucleotides read TGTGCCAGCAGCTTATGGGGGGACGGTAACACTGAAGCTTTCTTT. This translates into CASSLWGDGNTEAFF.

The J gene is TRBJ2-5, the V gene TRBV5-1; 7 bases map to TRBD2. The V and J ends lost 7 bases and 1 base, in that order; junction bases with no gene match: 4. Germline CDR1 is SGHRS and CDR2 is YFSETQ. This CDR3 has 13 residues. CDR3 loop: CASAGELQETQYF. For the CDR3, the DNA is TGCGCCAGCGCGGGGGAGCTCCAAGAGACCCAGTACTTC.

This clone was counted a few times. This chain uses TRBV5-4 with TRBJ2-7, with a possible D match to TRBD1 (5 bases). Germline V gene data show CDR1 as SGHNT and CDR2 as YYREEE (reference sequence). CDR3 length equals 14 residues. The V end lost 3 bases, the J end lost 1 base, and 11 bases lay between the germline ends. CDR3 in DNA: TGTGCCAGCAGCTCTACAGGATTTTCCTACGAGCAGTACTTC. This sequence encodes CASSSTGFSYEQYF.

This clone was picked up a small number of times. The chain uses TRBV5-4 and TRBJ1-1; weak D call: TRBD1 (5 bases). The CDR3 covers 14 residues. Germline CDR1 SGHNT, CDR2 YYREEE (reference sequence). V was trimmed by 3 bases and J by 4 bases, leaving 13 bases between them. The CDR3 DNA reads as TGTGCCAGCAGCTCGGGGGGGATTGGCACTGAAGCTTTCTTT. This codes for CASSSGGIGTEAFF.

V gene TRBV28 combines with J gene TRBJ1-1; maybe TRBD1 (6 bases). The V end lost 3 bases, the J end lost 0 bases, and 23 bases lay between the germline ends. This CDR3 is built from 19 residues. CDR1 is MDHEN and CDR2 is SYDVKM in the germline V gene. The CDR3: CASSFPTWGATDMNTEAFF. The DNA of the CDR3 is TGTGCCAGCAGTTTCCCAACGTGGGGGGCAACCGACATGAACACTGAAGCTTTCTTT.

This clone has only a few counts. The CDR3 is CSVGDTTEAFF. CDR3 coding DNA: TGCAGCGTTGGGGACACCACTGAAGCTTTCTTT. The chain combines TRBV29-1 with TRBJ1-1, with D maybe TRBD1 (6 bases). Looked up from germline, CDR1 is SQVTM and CDR2 is ANQGSEA. V dropped 4 bases and J dropped 4 bases, with 7 bases sitting between them. CDR3 size: 11 residues.

V is TRBV7-2 and J is TRBJ1-1; D is ambiguous. Germline CDR1 reads SGHTA; CDR2 reads FQGNSA. This CDR3 has 13 residues. V was clipped by 5 bases and J by 5 bases, with 12 bases between them. The CDR3 sequence is CASSPVSGTEAFF. The CDR3 bases are TGTGCCAGCAGCCCGGTGTCAGGTACTGAAGCTTTCTTT.

This sequence joins TRBV11-2 and TRBJ2-3; 7 positions agree with TRBD1. With V trimmed by 3 bases and J by 1 base, 7 bases remained unmatched. The germline V gene has CDR1 SGHAT and CDR2 FQNNGV. The CDR3 extends over 16 amino acids. As DNA, the CDR3 is TGTGCCAGCAGCTTTACAGGGGTTGGAGGCACAGATACGCAGTATTTT. Its translation: CASSFTGVGGTDTQYF.

This clone showed up just once. The J gene is TRBJ2-1, the V gene TRBV28, with TRBD2 matching 11 bases. The CDR3 extends over 17 amino acids. Per the germline V gene, CDR1 is MDHEN and CDR2 is SYDVKM. V was clipped by 6 bases and J by 2 bases; unmatched bases: 9. Written as DNA, the CDR3 is TGTGCCAGCAGGGGGACTAGCGGTATAGGGACCTACAATGAGCAGTTCTTC. Amino acid sequence: CASRGTSGIGTYNEQFF. The variable domain in full, with the rest retrieved from reference TRBV28 and TRBJ2-1, is DVKVTQSSRYLVKRTGEKVFLECVQDMDHENMFWYRQDPGLGLRLIYFSYDVKMKEKGDIPEGYSVSREKKERFSLILESASTNQTSMYLCASRGTSGIGTYNEQFFGPGTRLTVL.

This rearrangement joins TRBV19 to TRBJ2-7; D call uncertain. The CDR3 is made up of 15 amino acids. The germline V gene has CDR1 LNHDA and CDR2 SQIVND (reference sequence). V was shortened by 0 bases and J by 6 bases, with 15 bases between the two germline ends. The CDR3 spells CASSIDRWPGREQYF. CDR3 DNA sequence: TGTGCCAGTAGTATAGATCGGTGGCCTGGGCGCGAGCAGTACTTC.

The rearrangement links TRBV4-2 to TRBJ1-4; D not certain. The germline V gene has CDR1 LGHNA and CDR2 YNFKEQ. The length of the CDR3 is 18 residues. Between the trimmed V and J ends, which lost 0 bases and 0 bases, there was a span of 14 bases. CDR3 sequence: CASSQDALTFATNEKLFF. CDR3 coding DNA: TGTGCCAGCAGCCAAGATGCTCTAACCTTTGCAACTAATGAAAAACTGTTTTTT.